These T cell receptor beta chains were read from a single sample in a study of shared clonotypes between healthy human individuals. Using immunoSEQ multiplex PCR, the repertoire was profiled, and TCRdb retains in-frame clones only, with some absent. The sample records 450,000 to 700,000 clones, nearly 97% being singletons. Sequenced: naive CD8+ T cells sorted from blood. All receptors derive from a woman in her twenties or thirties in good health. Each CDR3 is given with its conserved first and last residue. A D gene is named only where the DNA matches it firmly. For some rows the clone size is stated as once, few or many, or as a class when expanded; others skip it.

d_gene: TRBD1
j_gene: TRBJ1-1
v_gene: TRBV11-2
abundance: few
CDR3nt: TGTGCCAGCAGCCGAGAACGCGACAGGGGGCATGCTGAAGCTTTCTTT
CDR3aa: CASSRERDRGHAEAFF

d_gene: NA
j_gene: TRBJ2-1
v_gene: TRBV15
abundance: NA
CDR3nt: TGTGCCACCAGCTTCCCGGAAGGCAATGAGCAGTTCTTC
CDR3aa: CATSFPEGNEQFF

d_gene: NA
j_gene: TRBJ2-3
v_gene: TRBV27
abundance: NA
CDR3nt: TGTGCCAGCAGTTCTACTAAACCCACAGATACGCAGTATTTT
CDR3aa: CASSSTKPTDTQYF

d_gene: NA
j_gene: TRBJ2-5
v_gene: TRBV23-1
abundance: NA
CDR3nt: TGCGGATCCATCGCGGACGGCCAAGAGACCCAGTACTTC
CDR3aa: CGSIADGQETQYF

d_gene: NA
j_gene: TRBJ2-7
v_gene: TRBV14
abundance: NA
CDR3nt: TGTGCCAGCAGCCAACTCAGGGACCACGAGCAGTACTTC
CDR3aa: CASSQLRDHEQYF

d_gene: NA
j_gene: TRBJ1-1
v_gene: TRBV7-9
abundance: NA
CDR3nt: TGTGCCAGCAGCTCCGTACAGGGTCGGAACACTGAAGCTTTCTTT
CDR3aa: CASSSVQGRNTEAFF

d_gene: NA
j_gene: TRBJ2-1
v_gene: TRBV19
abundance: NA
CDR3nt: TGTGCCAGTAGTATGAGGCCCCCCTACAATGAGCAGTTCTTC
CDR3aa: CASSMRPPYNEQFF

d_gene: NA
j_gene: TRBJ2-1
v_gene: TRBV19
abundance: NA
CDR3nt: TGTGCCAGTCATGGGGAGAGCTCCTACAATGAGCAGTTCTTC
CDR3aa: CASHGESSYNEQFF

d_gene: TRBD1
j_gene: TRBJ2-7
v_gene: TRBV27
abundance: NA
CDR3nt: TGTGCCAGCAGCCCTGGGACAGGGCTCGAGCAGTACTTC
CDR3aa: CASSPGTGLEQYF

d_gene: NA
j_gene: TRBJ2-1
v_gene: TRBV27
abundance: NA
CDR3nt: TGTGCCATTGCCAGGGGTCCTGAGCAGTTCTTC
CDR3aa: CAIARGPEQFF

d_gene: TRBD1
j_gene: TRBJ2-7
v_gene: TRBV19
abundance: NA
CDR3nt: TGTGCCAGTAGTATCGGGACACCAGGGGGTTACGAGCAGTACTTC
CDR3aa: CASSIGTPGGYEQYF

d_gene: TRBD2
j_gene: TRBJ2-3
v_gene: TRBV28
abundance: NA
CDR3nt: TGTGCCAGCAGTGCCCCGGGGGGGCGGGTAGGCGTTACAACAGATACGCAGTATTTT
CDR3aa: CASSAPGGRVGVTTDTQYF

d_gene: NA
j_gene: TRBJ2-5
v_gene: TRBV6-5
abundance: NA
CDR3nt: TGTGCCAGCAGTTACTACCAGGAGGGAAGGGAGACCCAGTACTTC
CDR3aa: CASSYYQEGRETQYF

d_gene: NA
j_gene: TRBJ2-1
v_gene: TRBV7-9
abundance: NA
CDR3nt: TGTGCCAGCAGATTCGGGGCCAGAAACTCCTACAATGAGCAGTTCTTC
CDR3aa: CASRFGARNSYNEQFF

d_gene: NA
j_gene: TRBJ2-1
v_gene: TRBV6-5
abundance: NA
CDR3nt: TGTGCCAGCAGTTACTCCTTGGCTAGTTGGGGCAATGAGCAGTTCTTC
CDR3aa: CASSYSLASWGNEQFF

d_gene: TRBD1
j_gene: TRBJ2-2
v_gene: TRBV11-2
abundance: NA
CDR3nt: TGTGCCAGCAGCAATACAGGGGAAACCGGGGAGCTGTTTTTT
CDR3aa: CASSNTGETGELFF

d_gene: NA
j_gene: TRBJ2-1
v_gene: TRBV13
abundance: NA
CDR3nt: TGTGCCAGCAGCTTAAGGGCAGTTGATTACAATGAGCAGTTCTTC
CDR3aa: CASSLRAVDYNEQFF

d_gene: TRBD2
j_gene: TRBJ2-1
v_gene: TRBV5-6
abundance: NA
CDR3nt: TGTGCCAGCGGGGGGCTAGCGGGAGTCTCCTACAATGAGCAGTTCTTC
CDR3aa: CASGGLAGVSYNEQFF